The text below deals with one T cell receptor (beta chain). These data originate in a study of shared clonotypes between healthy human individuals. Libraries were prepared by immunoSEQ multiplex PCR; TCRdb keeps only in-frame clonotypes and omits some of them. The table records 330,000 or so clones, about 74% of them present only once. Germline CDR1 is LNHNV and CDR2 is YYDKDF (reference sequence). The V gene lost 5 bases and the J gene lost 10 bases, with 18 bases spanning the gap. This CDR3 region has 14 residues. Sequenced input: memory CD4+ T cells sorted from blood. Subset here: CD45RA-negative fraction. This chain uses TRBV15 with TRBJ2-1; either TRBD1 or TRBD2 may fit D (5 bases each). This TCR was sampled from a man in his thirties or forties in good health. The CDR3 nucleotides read TGTGCCACCAGCCCCGGGGACCAACCTAGGGAGCAGTTCTTC. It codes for CATSPGDQPREQFF.